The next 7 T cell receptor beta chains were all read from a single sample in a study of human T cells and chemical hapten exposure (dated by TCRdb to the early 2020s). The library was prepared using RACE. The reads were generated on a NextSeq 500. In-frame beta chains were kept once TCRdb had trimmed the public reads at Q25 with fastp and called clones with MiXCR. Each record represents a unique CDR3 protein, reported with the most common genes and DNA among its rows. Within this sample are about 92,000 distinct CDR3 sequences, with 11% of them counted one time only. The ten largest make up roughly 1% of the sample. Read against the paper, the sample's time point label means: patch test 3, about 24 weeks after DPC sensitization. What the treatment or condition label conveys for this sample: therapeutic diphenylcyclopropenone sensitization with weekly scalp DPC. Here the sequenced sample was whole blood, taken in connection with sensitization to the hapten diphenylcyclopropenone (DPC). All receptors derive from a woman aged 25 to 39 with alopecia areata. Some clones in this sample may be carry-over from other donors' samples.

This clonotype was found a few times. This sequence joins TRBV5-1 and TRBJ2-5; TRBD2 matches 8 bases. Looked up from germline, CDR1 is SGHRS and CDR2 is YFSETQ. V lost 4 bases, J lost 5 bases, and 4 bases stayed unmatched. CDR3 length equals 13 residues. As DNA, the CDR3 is TGCGCCAGCAGCCCGGGACTAGGGGAGACCCAGTACTTC. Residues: CASSPGLGETQYF.

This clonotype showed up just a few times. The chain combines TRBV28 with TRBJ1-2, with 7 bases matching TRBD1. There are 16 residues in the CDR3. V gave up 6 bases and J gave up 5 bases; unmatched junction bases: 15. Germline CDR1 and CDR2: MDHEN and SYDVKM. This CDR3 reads CASSTLMDRRRYGYTF. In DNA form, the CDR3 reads TGTGCCAGCAGCACATTAATGGACAGGCGACGATATGGCTACACCTTC.

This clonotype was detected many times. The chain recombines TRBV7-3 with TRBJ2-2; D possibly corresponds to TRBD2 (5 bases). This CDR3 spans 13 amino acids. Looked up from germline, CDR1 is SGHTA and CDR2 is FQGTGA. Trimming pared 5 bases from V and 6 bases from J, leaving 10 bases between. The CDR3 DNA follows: TGTGCCAGCAGCAAAATGGGAGCCGGGGAGCTGTTTTTT. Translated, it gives CASSKMGAGELFF.

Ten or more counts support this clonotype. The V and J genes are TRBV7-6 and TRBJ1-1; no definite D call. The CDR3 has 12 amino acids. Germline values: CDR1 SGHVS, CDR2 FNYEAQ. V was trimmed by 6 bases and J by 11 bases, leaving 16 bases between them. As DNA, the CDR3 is TGTGCCAGCAGTCAGGTGTCTGGGGTCGCTTTCTTT. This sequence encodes CASSQVSGVAFF.

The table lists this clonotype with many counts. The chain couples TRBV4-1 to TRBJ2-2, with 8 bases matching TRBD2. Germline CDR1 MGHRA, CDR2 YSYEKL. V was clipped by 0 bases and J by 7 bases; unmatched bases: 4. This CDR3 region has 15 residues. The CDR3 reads CASSQDRTSLGELFF. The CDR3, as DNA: TGCGCCAGCAGCCAAGATCGGACTAGCCTCGGGGAGCTGTTTTTT.

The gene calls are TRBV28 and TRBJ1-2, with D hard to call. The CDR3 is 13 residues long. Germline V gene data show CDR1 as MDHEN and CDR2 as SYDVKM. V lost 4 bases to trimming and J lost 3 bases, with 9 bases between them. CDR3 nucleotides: TGTGCCAGCAGTTCCGCGGGAGACTATGGCTACACCTTC. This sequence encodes CASSSAGDYGYTF.

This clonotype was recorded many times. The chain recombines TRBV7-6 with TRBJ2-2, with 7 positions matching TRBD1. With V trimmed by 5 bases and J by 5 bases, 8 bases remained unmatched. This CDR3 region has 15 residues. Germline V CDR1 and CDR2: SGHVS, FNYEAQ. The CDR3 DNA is TGTGCCAGCAGCAACCGGGACAGATTAACCGGGGAGCTGTTTTTT. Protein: CASSNRDRLTGELFF.